The 12 T cell receptor beta chains below all came from one sample that was sequenced in a study of blood T cell repertoires in COVID-19. Clones were sequenced by immunoSEQ multiplex PCR, and TCRdb holds only the in-frame ones, with some missing. The repertoire consists of 110,000 to 150,000 clones, with roughly 91% occurring once and the leading ten covering around 2.9%. Specimen: peripheral blood. The receptors were sampled from a man in his 60s with active or convalescent COVID-19.

The rearrangement uses TRBV2 and TRBJ1-1, with 10 bases identical to TRBD1. V was pared by 6 bases and J by 6 bases, with 7 bases of the junction left unmatched. CDR1 is SNHLY, CDR2 FYNNEI, per germline. The CDR3 consists of 14 residues. The CDR3 loop reads CASRRQGARPEAFF. In nucleotides, the CDR3 is TGTGCCAGCAGAAGACAGGGGGCCCGGCCTGAAGCTTTCTTT.

The chain links TRBV28 to TRBJ2-2; 8 positions match TRBD2. This CDR3 contains 16 residues. The junction had 6 bases not matched to a gene; V was cut back by 2 bases and J by 4 bases. Germline V gene data show CDR1 as MDHEN and CDR2 as SYDVKM. The CDR3 nucleotides read TGTGCCAGCAGTTTAAGGCGGGGGGCTGGCACCGGGGAGCTGTTTTTT. This encodes CASSLRRGAGTGELFF.

CDR3 protein: CSVETSGGETQYF. CDR3 in DNA: TGCAGCGTTGAAACTAGCGGGGGGGAGACCCAGTACTTC. This rearrangement joins TRBV29-1 to TRBJ2-5, with 12 bases matching TRBD2. CDR3 size: 13 residues. V was clipped by 2 bases and J by 5 bases; unmatched bases: 0. Germline CDR1 reads SQVTM; CDR2 reads ANQGSEA.

The V call is TRBV23-1, the J call TRBJ1-5; perhaps TRBD1 as D (6 bases). TRBV23-1 is recorded as an ORF, its role being uncertain. The CDR3 has 15 amino acids. Trimming removed 8 bases from V and 1 base from J, with 15 bases in between. CDR3 coding DNA: TGCGCCAGCGGTCCACAGGGTTGGAGCAATCAGCCCCAGCATTTT. It specifies CASGPQGWSNQPQHF.

The rearrangement links TRBV5-1 to TRBJ2-5; 8 bases match TRBD1. V was clipped by 5 bases and J by 3 bases; unmatched bases: 6. Germline V gene data show CDR1 as SGHRS and CDR2 as YFSETQ. This CDR3 contains 14 residues. The CDR3 here is CASRSGQGEETQYF. The CDR3 DNA reads as TGCGCCAGCAGATCCGGACAGGGAGAAGAGACCCAGTACTTC.

This rearrangement joins TRBV11-3 to TRBJ2-7; D remains ambiguous. Germline-derived CDR1 and CDR2 are SGHNT and YENEEA. Trimming left V 2 bases short and J 5 bases short, with 10 bases between. The length of the CDR3 is 13 residues. CDR3 sequence reads: CASSLSRLDEQYF. CDR3 coding DNA: TGTGCCAGCAGCTTATCTAGGTTGGACGAGCAGTACTTC.

The V and J genes are TRBV11-2 and TRBJ1-6; D unresolved. Germline V lookup: CDR1 SGHAT, CDR2 FQNNGV. Trimming pared 6 bases from V and 6 bases from J, leaving 12 bases between. The CDR3 length is 14 residues. The CDR3 region is CASSPSGVNSPLHF. CDR3 nucleotides: TGTGCCAGCAGTCCCAGCGGGGTTAATTCACCCCTCCACTTT.

V and J are TRBV5-1 and TRBJ2-1; 9 bases are shared with TRBD1. The CDR3 totals 17 residues. The J segment lost 2 bases and the V segment lost 3 bases, leaving 9 bases of the junction unmatched. The germline CDR1 and CDR2 sequences are SGHRS and YFSETQ. The chain's CDR3 is CASSSFRDRVPYNEQFF. CDR3 DNA sequence: TGCGCCAGCAGCTCGTTCCGGGACAGGGTCCCCTACAATGAGCAGTTCTTC.

This clone appeared a single time. The chain employs TRBV7-2 and TRBJ2-1, with TRBD2 as a possible D gene (6 bases). The CDR3 has 16 amino acids. Germline CDR1 SGHTA, CDR2 FQGNSA. V shed 0 bases and J shed 7 bases, with 16 bases lying between them. CDR3 protein: CASSLASSAGLNEQFF. The CDR3 region has the DNA TGTGCCAGCAGCTTAGCTTCCTCGGCGGGATTGAATGAGCAGTTCTTC.

The chain is built from TRBV20-1 and TRBJ2-1; 11 positions match TRBD2. This CDR3 is 14 amino acids long. Germline V CDR1 and CDR2: DFQATT, SNEGSKA (reference sequence). V dropped 3 bases and J dropped 3; count of bases not matched to a gene: 1. CDR3 loop: CSASSGGGYNEQFF. CDR3 DNA: TGCAGTGCTAGTAGCGGGGGGGGCTACAATGAGCAGTTCTTC.

The chain employs TRBV5-1 and TRBJ1-4; D call uncertain. This CDR3 has 13 amino acids. V was cut by 6 bases and J by 8 bases, with 14 bases left in between. Germline V gives CDR1 SGHRS, CDR2 YFSETQ. DNA of the CDR3: TGCGCCAGCATCCCGGAGAGCGGCGAAAAACTGTTTTTT. Translation gives CASIPESGEKLFF. The variable domain in full, completed from reference TRBV5-1 and TRBJ1-4, reads KAGVTQTPRYLIKTRGQQVTLSCSPISGHRSVSWYQQTPGQGLQFLFEYFSETQRNKGNFPGRFSGRQFSNSRSEMNVSTLELGDSALYLCASIPESGEKLFFGSGTQLSVL.

This chain connects TRBV21-1 to TRBJ2-1; the D call TRBD1 from the table was never checked on the DNA. TRBV21-1 is assigned pseudogene status. The CDR3 consists of 14 residues. CDR3: CASSKGDNYNEQFF. The DNA of the CDR3 is TGTGCCAGCAGCAAAGGTGACAACTACAATGAGCAGTTCTTC.